This is a list of T cell receptor beta chains from one sample in a study of persistence of HIV-infected CD4 T cells. The antigens of these receptors remain unknown. Assay used: immunoSEQ multiplex PCR; TCRdb lists only in-frame clones, some missing. Among about 40,000 clones listed, approximately 80% were seen once. The input for sequencing was CD4+ T cells sorted from PBMCs after approximately 19-hour stimulation, taken from a patient who received antiretroviral therapy. The receptor set was obtained from an adult man with HIV who was CMV-seropositive. Both conserved end residues are part of each CDR3. A D gene is named only where the DNA matches it firmly. Only some rows state a clone size, as once, few, many or a class for expanded clones.

>.|TRBJ2-4|TRBV6-4|.
TGTGCCAGCAGTGACTCGGTGGGAACGGGGTACATTCAGTACTTC
CASSDSVGTGYIQYF
>TRBD1|TRBJ2-1|TRBV5-4|.
TGTGCCAGCAGCTTGGATCAGGGGGCCCACAATGAGCAGTTCTTC
CASSLDQGAHNEQFF
>.|TRBJ1-5|TRBV12-2|.
TGTGCAAGTCGCAGGGACGGCGGTGGCAATCAGCCCCAGCATTTT
CASRRDGGGNQPQHF
>.|TRBJ1-1|TRBV5-1|.
TGCGCCAGCATTCTCGGGGCAGGGAACACTGAAGCTTTCTTT
CASILGAGNTEAFF
>.|TRBJ1-1|TRBV28|few
TGTGCCAGCGGGGTTTTGGACGGGAACACTGAAGCTTTCTTT
CASGVLDGNTEAFF
>.|TRBJ1-5|TRBV27|.
TGTGCCAGCAGTCCCGGGAGAAATCAGCCCCAGCATTTT
CASSPGRNQPQHF
>.|TRBJ1-1|TRBV18|few
TGTGCCAGCTCACAACTGGACGCTGAAGCTTTCTTT
CASSQLDAEAFF
>.|TRBJ1-5|TRBV9|.
TGTGCCAGCAGCGAACGGAGCAATCAGCCCCAGCATTTT
CASSERSNQPQHF
>.|TRBJ1-1|TRBV28|few
TGTGCCAGCAGCTCTGGTTTAGTCGATCCTGAAGCTTTCTTT
CASSSGLVDPEAFF
>.|TRBJ1-1|TRBV4-1|.
TGCGCCAGCAGCCAAGAAGCCGGGGCAGAAGCTTTCTTT
CASSQEAGAEAFF
>TRBD1|TRBJ1-5|TRBV7-8|.
TGTGCCAGCAGCCCGCGCGCGGACAGGGGGAGGCAGCCCCAGCATTTT
CASSPRADRGRQPQHF
>TRBD1|TRBJ1-2|TRBV2|.
TGTGCCAGCAGTCTCTCGACAGGGTATGGCTACACCTTC
CASSLSTGYGYTF
>.|TRBJ2-1|TRBV24-1|.
TGTGCCACCAGTGATTTCAACAATGAGCAGTTCTTC
CATSDFNNEQFF
>TRBD1|TRBJ1-5|TRBV19|.
TGTGCCAGTAGTATAGGGACAGGGAATCAGCCCCAGCATTTT
CASSIGTGNQPQHF
>.|TRBJ1-6|TRBV5-5|.
TGTGCCAGCAGCCTAGGCGGTCAAAATTCACCCCTCCACTTT
CASSLGGQNSPLHF
>TRBD1|TRBJ1-5|TRBV19|.
TGTGCCAGTAGTTCAAGGGACAGCCCTAATCAGCCCCAGCATTTT
CASSSRDSPNQPQHF
>.|TRBJ1-2|TRBV28|.
TGTGCCAGCAGTTTTCCCGGCGCCAGGGGAATTTTCTTC
CASSFPGARGIFF